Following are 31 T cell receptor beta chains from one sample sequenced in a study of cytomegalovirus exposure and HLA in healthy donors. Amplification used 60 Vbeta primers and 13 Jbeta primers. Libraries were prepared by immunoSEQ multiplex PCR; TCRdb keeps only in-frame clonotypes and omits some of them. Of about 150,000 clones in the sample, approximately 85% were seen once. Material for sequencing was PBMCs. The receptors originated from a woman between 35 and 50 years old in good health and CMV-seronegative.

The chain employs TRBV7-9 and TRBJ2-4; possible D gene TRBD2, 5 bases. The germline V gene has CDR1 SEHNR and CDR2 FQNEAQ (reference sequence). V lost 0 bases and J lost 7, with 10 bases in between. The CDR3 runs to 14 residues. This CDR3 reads CASSLASGGNIQYF. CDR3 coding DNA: TGTGCCAGCAGCTTAGCCAGCGGTGGCAACATTCAGTACTTC.

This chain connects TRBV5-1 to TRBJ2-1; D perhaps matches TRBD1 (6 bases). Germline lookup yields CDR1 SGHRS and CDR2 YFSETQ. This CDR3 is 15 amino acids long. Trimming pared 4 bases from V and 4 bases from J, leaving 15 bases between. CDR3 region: CASSPYPTGYNEQFF. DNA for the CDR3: TGCGCCAGCAGCCCATACCCTACAGGGTACAATGAGCAGTTCTTC.

CDR3 region: CASSPTTSGSGTGELFF. Written as DNA, the CDR3 is TGTGCCAGCAGCCCGACGACTAGCGGGAGTGGCACCGGGGAGCTGTTTTTT. The genes are TRBV9 and TRBJ2-2, with TRBD2 matching over 12 bases. Germline lookup yields CDR1 SGDLS and CDR2 YYNGEE. This CDR3 has 17 residues. After removal of 4 bases from V and 4 bases from J, the junction contained 8 bases not matched to a gene.

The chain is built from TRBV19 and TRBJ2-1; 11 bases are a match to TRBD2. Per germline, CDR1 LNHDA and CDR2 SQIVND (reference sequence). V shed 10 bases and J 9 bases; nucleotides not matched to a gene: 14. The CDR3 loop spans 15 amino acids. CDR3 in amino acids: CATEGGTSGAGEQFF. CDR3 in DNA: TGTGCCACAGAGGGGGGGACTAGCGGCGCGGGTGAGCAGTTCTTC. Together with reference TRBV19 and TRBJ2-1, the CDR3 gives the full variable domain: DGGITQSPKYLFRKEGQNVTLSCEQNLNHDAMYWYRQDPGQGLRLIYYSQIVNDFQKGDIAEGYSVSREKKESFPLTVTSAQKNPTAFYLCATEGGTSGAGEQFFGPGTRLTVL.

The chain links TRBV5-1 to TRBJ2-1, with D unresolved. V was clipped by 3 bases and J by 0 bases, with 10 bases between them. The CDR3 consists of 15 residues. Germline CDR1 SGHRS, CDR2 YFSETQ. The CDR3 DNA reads TGCGCCAGCAGCTCCCAAGCGAGCTCCTACAATGAGCAGTTCTTC. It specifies CASSSQASSYNEQFF.

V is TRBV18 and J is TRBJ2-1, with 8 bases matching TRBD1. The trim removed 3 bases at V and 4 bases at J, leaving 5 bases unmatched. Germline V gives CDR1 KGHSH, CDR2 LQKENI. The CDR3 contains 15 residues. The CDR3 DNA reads TGTGCCAGCTCACCCCACTGGACAGGGTACAATGAGCAGTTCTTC. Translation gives CASSPHWTGYNEQFF.

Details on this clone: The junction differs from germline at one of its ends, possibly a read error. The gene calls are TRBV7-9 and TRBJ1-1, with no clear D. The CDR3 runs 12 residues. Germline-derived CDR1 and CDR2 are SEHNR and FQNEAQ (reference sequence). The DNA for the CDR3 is TGTTCCAGCAGCTTCGGGGACACTGAAGCTTTCTTT. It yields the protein CSSSFGDTEAFF.

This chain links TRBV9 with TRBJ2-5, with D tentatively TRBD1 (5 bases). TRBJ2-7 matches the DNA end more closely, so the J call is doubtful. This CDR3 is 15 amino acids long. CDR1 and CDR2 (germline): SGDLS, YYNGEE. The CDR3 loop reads CASSVGPGIFYEQYF. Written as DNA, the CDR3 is TGTGCCAGCAGCGTAGGGCCAGGGATTTTCTACGAGCAGTACTTC.

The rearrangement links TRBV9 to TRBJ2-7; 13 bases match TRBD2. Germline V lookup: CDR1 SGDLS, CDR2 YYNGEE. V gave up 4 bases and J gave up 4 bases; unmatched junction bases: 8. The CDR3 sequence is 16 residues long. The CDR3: CASSPGTSGVLYEQYF. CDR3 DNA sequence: TGTGCCAGCAGCCCAGGGACTAGCGGGGTCCTTTACGAGCAGTACTTC.

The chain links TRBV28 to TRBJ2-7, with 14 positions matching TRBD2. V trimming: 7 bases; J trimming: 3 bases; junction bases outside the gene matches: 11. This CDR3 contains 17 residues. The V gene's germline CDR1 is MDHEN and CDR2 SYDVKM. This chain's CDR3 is CASTSGTSGRYIYEQYF. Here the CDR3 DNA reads TGTGCCAGCACCTCCGGGACTAGCGGGAGATATATCTACGAGCAGTACTTC.

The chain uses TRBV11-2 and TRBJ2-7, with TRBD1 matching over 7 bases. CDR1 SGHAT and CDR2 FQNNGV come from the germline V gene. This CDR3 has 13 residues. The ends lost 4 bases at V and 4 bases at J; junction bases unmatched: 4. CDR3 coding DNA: TGTGCCAGCAGCTCAAACAGGGGTTACGAGCAGTACTTC. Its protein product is CASSSNRGYEQYF. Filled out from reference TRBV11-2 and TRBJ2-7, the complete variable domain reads EAGVAQSPRYKIIEKRQSVAFWCNPISGHATLYWYQQILGQGPKLLIQFQNNGVVDDSQLPKDRFSAERLKGVDSTLKIQPAKLEDSAVYLCASSSNRGYEQYFGPGTRLTVT.

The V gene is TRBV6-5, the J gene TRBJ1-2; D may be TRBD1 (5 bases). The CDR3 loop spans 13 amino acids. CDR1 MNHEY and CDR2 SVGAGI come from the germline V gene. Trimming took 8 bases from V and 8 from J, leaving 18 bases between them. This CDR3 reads CASGEPRVYGYTF. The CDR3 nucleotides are TGTGCCAGCGGGGAACCCAGGGTGTACGGCTACACCTTC.

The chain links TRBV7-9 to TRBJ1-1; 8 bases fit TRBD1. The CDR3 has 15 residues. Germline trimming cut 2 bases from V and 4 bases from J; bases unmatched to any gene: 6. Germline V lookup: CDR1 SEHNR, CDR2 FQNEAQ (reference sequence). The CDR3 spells CASSLRGTGGTEAFF. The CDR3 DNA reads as TGTGCCAGCAGCTTAAGGGGTACAGGGGGCACTGAAGCTTTCTTT.

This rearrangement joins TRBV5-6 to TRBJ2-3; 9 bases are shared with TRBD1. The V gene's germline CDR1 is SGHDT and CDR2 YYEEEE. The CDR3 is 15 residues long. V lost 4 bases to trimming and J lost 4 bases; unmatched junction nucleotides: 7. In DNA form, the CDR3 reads TGTGCCAGCAGCCTCACAGGGGGCACAGCAGATACGCAGTATTTT. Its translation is CASSLTGGTADTQYF.

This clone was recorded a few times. The DNA of the CDR3 is TGTGCCAGCAGTGAACGGGGAAGAAATCAGCCCCAGCATTTT. Residues: CASSERGRNQPQHF. The chain is built from TRBV25-1 and TRBJ1-5; D unclear. There are 14 residues in the CDR3. With 2 bases removed from V and 4 bases from J, the gap between germline ends came to 9 bases. CDR1 and CDR2 (germline): MGHDK, SYGVNS.

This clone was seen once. The CDR3: CASREVASYSYEQYF. In nucleotides, the CDR3 is TGTGCCAGCAGGGAGGTGGCAAGCTACTCCTACGAGCAGTACTTC. The chain employs TRBV6-1 and TRBJ2-7; TRBD2 might be the D (5 bases). Per the germline V gene, CDR1 is MNHNS and CDR2 is SASEGT. The V end lost 6 bases, the J end lost 0 bases, and 15 bases lay between the germline ends. This CDR3 has 15 amino acids.

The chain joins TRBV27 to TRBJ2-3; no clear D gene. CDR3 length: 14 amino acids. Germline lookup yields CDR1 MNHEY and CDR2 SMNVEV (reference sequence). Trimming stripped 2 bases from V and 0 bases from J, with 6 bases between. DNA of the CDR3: TGTGCCAGCAGTTTACTGGCTAGCACAGATACGCAGTATTTT. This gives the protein CASSLLASTDTQYF.

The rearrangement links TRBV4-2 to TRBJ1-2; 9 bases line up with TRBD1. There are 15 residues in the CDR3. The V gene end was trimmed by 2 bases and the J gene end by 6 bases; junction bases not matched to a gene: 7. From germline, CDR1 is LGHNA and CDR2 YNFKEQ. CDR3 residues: CASSQNPQGADGYTF. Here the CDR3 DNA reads TGTGCCAGCAGCCAAAACCCACAGGGGGCGGATGGCTACACCTTC.

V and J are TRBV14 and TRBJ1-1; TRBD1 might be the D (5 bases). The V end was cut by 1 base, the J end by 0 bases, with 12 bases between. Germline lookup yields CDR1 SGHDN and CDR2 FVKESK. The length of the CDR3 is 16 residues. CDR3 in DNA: TGTGCCAGCAGCCAAGCACAAGGGGCTATGAACACTGAAGCTTTCTTT. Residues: CASSQAQGAMNTEAFF.

DNA for the CDR3: TGTGCCAGCAGCGTAGGGGGCGGGAGAGCGATAGATACGCAGTATTTT. This sequence encodes CASSVGGGRAIDTQYF. V usage is TRBV9 and J usage is TRBJ2-3, with 7 nucleotides matching TRBD2. The CDR3 extends over 16 amino acids. V shed 0 bases and J 5 bases; nucleotides not matched to a gene: 9. CDR1 is SGDLS and CDR2 is YYNGEE in the germline V gene.

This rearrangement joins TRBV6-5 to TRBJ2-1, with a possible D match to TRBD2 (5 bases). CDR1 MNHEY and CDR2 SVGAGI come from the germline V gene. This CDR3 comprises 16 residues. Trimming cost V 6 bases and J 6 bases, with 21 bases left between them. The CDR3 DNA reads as TGTGCCAGCAGCTACGTTTCCGCCCGCGGGTCCAATGAGCAGTTCTTC. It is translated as CASSYVSARGSNEQFF.

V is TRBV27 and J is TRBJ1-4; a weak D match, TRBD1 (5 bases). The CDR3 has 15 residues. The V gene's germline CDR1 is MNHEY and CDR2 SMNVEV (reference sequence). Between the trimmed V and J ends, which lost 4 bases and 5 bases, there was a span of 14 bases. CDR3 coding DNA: TGTGCCAGCAGTTCCCGTCGGCGGGGGAATGAAAAACTGTTTTTT. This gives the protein CASSSRRRGNEKLFF.

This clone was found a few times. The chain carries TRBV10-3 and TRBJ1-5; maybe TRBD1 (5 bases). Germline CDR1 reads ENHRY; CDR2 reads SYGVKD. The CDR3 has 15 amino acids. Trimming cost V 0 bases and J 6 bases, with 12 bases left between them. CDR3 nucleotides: TGTGCCATCAGTGAGTCGATGATAGGGGTTCAGCCCCAGCATTTT. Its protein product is CAISESMIGVQPQHF.

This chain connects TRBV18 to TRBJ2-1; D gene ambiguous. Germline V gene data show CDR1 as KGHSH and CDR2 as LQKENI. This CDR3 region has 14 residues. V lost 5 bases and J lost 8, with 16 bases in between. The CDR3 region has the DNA TGTGCCAGCTCAACCATCTCATCTCGCGATGAGCAGTTCTTC. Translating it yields CASSTISSRDEQFF.

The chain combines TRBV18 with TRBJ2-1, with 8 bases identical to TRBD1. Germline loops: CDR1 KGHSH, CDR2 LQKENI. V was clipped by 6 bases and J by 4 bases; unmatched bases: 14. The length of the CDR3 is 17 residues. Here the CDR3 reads CASSSLGRQGIYNEQFF. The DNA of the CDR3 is TGTGCCAGCTCGTCACTCGGTAGACAGGGGATATACAATGAGCAGTTCTTC.

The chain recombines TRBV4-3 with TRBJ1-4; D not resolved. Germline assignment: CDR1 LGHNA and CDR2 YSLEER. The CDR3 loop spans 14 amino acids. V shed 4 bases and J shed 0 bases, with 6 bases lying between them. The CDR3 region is CASSPRATNEKLFF. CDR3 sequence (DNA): TGCGCCAGCAGCCCTCGCGCAACTAATGAAAAACTGTTTTTT.

In DNA, the CDR3 is TGTGCCAGCAGTTTTAGACCCAGACATGGCGAGCAGTACTTC. This sequence encodes CASSFRPRHGEQYF. The gene calls are TRBV28 and TRBJ2-7, with unresolved D. The V gene's germline CDR1 is MDHEN and CDR2 SYDVKM. The V and J ends lost 3 bases and 6 bases respectively, with 15 bases between them. There are 14 residues in the CDR3.

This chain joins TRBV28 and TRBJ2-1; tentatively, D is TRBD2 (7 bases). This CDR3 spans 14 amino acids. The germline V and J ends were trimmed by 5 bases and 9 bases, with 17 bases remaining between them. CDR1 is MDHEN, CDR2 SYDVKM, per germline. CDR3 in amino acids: CASSPRGLGGEQFF. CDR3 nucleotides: TGTGCCAGCAGTCCACGCGGACTAGGGGGTGAGCAGTTCTTC.

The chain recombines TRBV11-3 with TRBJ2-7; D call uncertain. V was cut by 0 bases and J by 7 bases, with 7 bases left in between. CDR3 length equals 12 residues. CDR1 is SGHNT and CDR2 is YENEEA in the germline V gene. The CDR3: CASSLDRREQYF. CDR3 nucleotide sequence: TGTGCCAGCAGCTTAGATCGCCGGGAGCAGTACTTC.

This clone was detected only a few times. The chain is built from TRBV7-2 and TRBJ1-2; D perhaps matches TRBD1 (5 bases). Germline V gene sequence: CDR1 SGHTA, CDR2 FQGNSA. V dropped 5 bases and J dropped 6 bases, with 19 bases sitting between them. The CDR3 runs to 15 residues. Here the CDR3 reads CASSPTGTGDNGYTF. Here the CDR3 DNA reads TGTGCCAGCAGCCCGACGGGCACAGGTGACAATGGCTACACCTTC.

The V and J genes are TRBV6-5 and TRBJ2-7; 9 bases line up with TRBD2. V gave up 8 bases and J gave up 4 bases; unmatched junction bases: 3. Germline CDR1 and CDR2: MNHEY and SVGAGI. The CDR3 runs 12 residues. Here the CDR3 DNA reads TGTGCCAGCGGCGGGGGGGCATACGAGCAGTACTTC. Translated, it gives CASGGGAYEQYF.